The next 27 T cell receptor beta chains were all read from a single sample in a study of blood T cell repertoires in COVID-19. Method: immunoSEQ multiplex PCR; TCRdb's copy keeps in-frame clones and lacks some. The sample holds under 150,000 clones; about 83% are singletons and the top ten take under 6%. The sample taken for sequencing was peripheral blood. These receptors originate from an older man with active or convalescent COVID-19.

The rearrangement joins TRBV29-1 to TRBJ1-1; 8 nucleotides agree with TRBD1. Per the germline V gene, CDR1 is SQVTM and CDR2 is ANQGSEA. V lost 7 bases to trimming and J lost 0 bases; unmatched junction nucleotides: 10. The CDR3 covers 15 residues. The CDR3 loop is CSARPGQGMNTEAFF. The CDR3, as DNA: TGCAGCGCCCGCCCCGGACAGGGAATGAACACTGAAGCTTTCTTT.

This rearrangement joins TRBV4-3 to TRBJ1-2; the match to TRBD1 covers 7 bases. Per germline, CDR1 LGHNA and CDR2 YSLEER. CDR3 length: 14 amino acids. The ends lost 7 bases at V and 1 base at J; junction bases unmatched: 6. This chain's CDR3 is CASNTNRGNYGYTF. CDR3 coding DNA: TGCGCCAGCAATACTAACAGGGGTAACTATGGCTACACCTTC.

The rearrangement joins TRBV5-1 to TRBJ1-5; no definite D call. Germline V gene lookup returns CDR1 SGHRS and CDR2 YFSETQ. Trimming pared 4 bases from V and 0 bases from J, leaving 11 bases between. CDR3 size: 15 residues. The CDR3 DNA reads TGCGCCAGCAGCCCCGACACGGATAGCAATCAGCCCCAGCATTTT. It translates to CASSPDTDSNQPQHF.

Only one count was recorded for this clone. This sequence joins TRBV4-1 and TRBJ2-1; 8 nucleotides agree with TRBD2. CDR1 and CDR2 (germline): MGHRA, YSYEKL. The CDR3 extends over 13 amino acids. V lost 0 bases and J lost 10; bases outside the gene matches: 2. DNA for the CDR3: TGCGCCAGCAGCCAAGATAAGCGGGGGGAGCAGTTCTTC. Its translation is CASSQDKRGEQFF.

V gene TRBV3-1 (or the pseudogene TRBV3-2) combines with J gene TRBJ2-3; a possible D gene is TRBD2 (5 bases). The CDR3 totals 15 residues. CDR1 LGHDT and CDR2 YNNKEL come from the germline V gene (reference sequence). V was pared by 4 bases and J by 4 bases, with 15 bases between. CDR3 sequence (DNA): TGTGCCAGCAGCCCCCGGACTGTCCCCGCAGATACGCAGTATTTT. Protein sequence: CASSPRTVPADTQYF.

The chain has TRBV4-3 and TRBJ1-3; D is undetermined. The CDR3 contains 16 residues. Trimming removed 3 bases from V and 2 bases from J, with 14 bases in between. Per germline, CDR1 LGHNA and CDR2 YSLEER. The chain's CDR3 is CASSQEYPGTGNTIYF. For the CDR3, the DNA is TGCGCCAGCAGCCAGGAGTACCCGGGGACTGGAAACACCATATATTTT.

The CDR3 reads CASRELTGAAGYTF. In DNA, the CDR3 is TGTGCCAGCAGAGAGTTAACAGGGGCGGCCGGCTACACCTTC. This sequence joins TRBV2 and TRBJ1-2, with 7 bases aligning to TRBD1. The trim removed 6 bases at V and 8 bases at J, leaving 12 bases unmatched. CDR1 SNHLY and CDR2 FYNNEI come from the germline V gene. This CDR3 has 14 residues.

The chain carries TRBV7-2 and TRBJ2-2; 7 bases map to TRBD2. CDR3 size: 16 residues. V was pared by 1 base and J by 1 base, with 3 bases of the junction left unmatched. CDR1 is SGHTA and CDR2 is FQGNSA in the germline V gene. The CDR3 spells CASSLETSLNTGELFF. In nucleotides, the CDR3 is TGTGCCAGCAGCTTAGAGACTAGCCTGAACACCGGGGAGCTGTTTTTT.

J is TRBJ1-6 and V is TRBV7-9, with 9 nucleotides matching TRBD1. The germline gives CDR1 SEHNR, CDR2 FQNEAQ (reference sequence). V lost 5 bases, J lost 10 bases, and 9 bases stayed unmatched. CDR3 length: 15 amino acids. The CDR3 coding sequence is TGTGCCAGCAGCGATGAACCGGGACAGGGCTCACCCCTCCACTTT. It translates to CASSDEPGQGSPLHF.

The rearrangement joins TRBV4-3 to TRBJ2-5, with D possibly TRBD1 on 5 matching bases. Germline assignment: CDR1 LGHNA and CDR2 YSLEER. CDR3 length equals 17 residues. Deletions cut 0 bases from V and 2 bases from J, with 16 bases between. As DNA, the CDR3 is TGCGCCAGCAGCCAAGAAGTCTGGGGCGAGGAGCAAGAGACCCAGTACTTC. Its translation: CASSQEVWGEEQETQYF.

The chain links TRBV12-5 to TRBJ2-7; TRBD1 matches at 7 bases. CDR3 size: 14 residues. V was pared by 3 bases and J by 3 bases, with 5 bases of the junction left unmatched. From germline, CDR1 is LGHNT and CDR2 FRNRAP. CDR3 coding DNA: TGTGCTAGTGGTTTAAGGCCAGGGGGCTACGAGCAGTACTTC. This codes for CASGLRPGGYEQYF.

The V gene is TRBV4-3, the J gene TRBJ2-7; D remains unclear. The germline V gene has CDR1 LGHNA and CDR2 YSLEER. Trimming removed 0 bases from V and 6 bases from J, with 12 bases in between. The CDR3 extends over 14 amino acids. CDR3 sequence (DNA): TGCGCCAGCAGCCAAGATCTTACTACTGGCGAGCAGTACTTC. Translation: CASSQDLTTGEQYF.

This rearrangement joins TRBV7-6 to TRBJ2-7, with 8 bases lining up with TRBD1. V gave up 5 bases and J gave up 3 bases; unmatched junction bases: 6. The CDR3 totals 14 residues. In germline, CDR1 is SGHVS, CDR2 FNYEAQ. CDR3 sequence reads: CASSTGQGGYEQYF. DNA of the CDR3: TGTGCCAGCAGCACAGGACAGGGAGGCTACGAGCAGTACTTC. Drawing the rest from reference TRBV7-6 and TRBJ2-7, the complete variable domain is GAGVSQSPRYKVTKRGQDVALRCDPISGHVSLYWYRQALGQGPEFLTYFNYEAQQDKSGLPNDRFSAERPEGSISTLTIQRTEQRDSAMYRCASSTGQGGYEQYFGPGTRLTVT.

The CDR3 DNA reads as TGTGCCATCAGTGAGTGGACAGGGAGGTCCTACGAGCAGTACTTC. The encoded protein is CAISEWTGRSYEQYF. The chain recombines TRBV10-3 with TRBJ2-7; 8 bases are shared with TRBD1. The CDR3 runs 15 residues. CDR1 is ENHRY, CDR2 SYGVKD, per germline. J was trimmed by 1 base and V by 1 base; bases with no gene match: 3.

This chain links TRBV10-3 with TRBJ1-2; D gene unclear. The CDR3 loop spans 13 amino acids. Trimming took off 2 bases at V and 3 bases at J, with 7 bases between the two ends. The germline V gene has CDR1 ENHRY and CDR2 SYGVKD. The CDR3 DNA is TGTGCCATCAGTGAGGACACTGACTATGGCTACACCTTC. This gives the protein CAISEDTDYGYTF.

The J gene is TRBJ1-6, the V gene TRBV7-2, with a possible D match to TRBD1 (6 bases). Germline CDR1 SGHTA, CDR2 FQGNSA. This CDR3 has 17 residues. V was shortened by 2 bases and J by 10 bases, with 21 bases between the two germline ends. As DNA, the CDR3 is TGTGCCAGCAGCTTATTTTGGGGCAGGGGAGCGGGATCACCCCTCCACTTT. Translation: CASSLFWGRGAGSPLHF.

The chain joins TRBV11-2 to TRBJ2-1, with 9 bases that match TRBD2. Unmatched junction bases numbered 1, after V lost 3 bases and J lost 4 bases. The germline V gene has CDR1 SGHAT and CDR2 FQNNGV. The CDR3 contains 14 residues. CDR3 nucleotides: TGTGCCAGCAGCTTGACTAGCGGATACAATGAGCAGTTCTTC. As protein: CASSLTSGYNEQFF.

This clone was found once. Written as DNA, the CDR3 is TGTGCCAGCAGTCCCAGCGGGGGCCTAAACGAGCAGTTCTTC. Translating it yields CASSPSGGLNEQFF. The chain has TRBV6-5 and TRBJ2-1; 8 nucleotides agree with TRBD2. This CDR3 has 14 residues. Germline CDR1 is MNHEY and CDR2 is SVGAGI. V gave up 5 bases and J gave up 10 bases; unmatched junction bases: 10.

CDR3: CASTPEELFF. CDR3 in DNA: TGTGCCAGCACCCCAGAAGAACTGTTTTTT. The chain recombines TRBV2 with TRBJ1-4; D is undetermined. The CDR3 length is 10 residues. V was clipped by 7 bases and J by 12 bases, with 9 bases between them. Germline loops: CDR1 SNHLY, CDR2 FYNNEI. Drawing the rest from reference TRBV2 and TRBJ1-4, the complete variable domain is EPEVTQTPSHQVTQMGQEVILRCVPISNHLYFYWYRQILGQKVEFLVSFYNNEISEKSEIFDDQFSVERPDGSNFTLKIRSTKLEDSAMYFCASTPEELFFGSGTQLSVL.

This chain links TRBV6-1 with TRBJ1-5; 9 bases are a match to TRBD1. The CDR3 consists of 15 residues. J gave up 1 base and V 3 bases, and 1 base lay outside the gene matches. Looked up from germline, CDR1 is MNHNS and CDR2 is SASEGT. This CDR3 reads CASSDGQGSNQPQHF. DNA for the CDR3: TGTGCCAGCAGTGACGGACAGGGGAGCAATCAGCCCCAGCATTTT.

The chain links TRBV9 to TRBJ2-2; D perhaps matches TRBD2 (6 bases). V was clipped by 0 bases and J by 2 bases, with 23 bases between them. The V gene's germline CDR1 is SGDLS and CDR2 YYNGEE. The CDR3 totals 20 residues. Here the CDR3 reads CASSVGLVGTGGINTGELFF. The CDR3 DNA reads as TGTGCCAGCAGCGTAGGGCTGGTGGGGACTGGGGGGATCAACACCGGGGAGCTGTTTTTT.

This rearrangement joins TRBV5-1 to TRBJ1-2; 9 positions match TRBD1. Germline V lookup: CDR1 SGHRS, CDR2 YFSETQ. CDR3 length: 14 residues. V lost 3 bases, J lost 6 bases, and 6 bases stayed unmatched. CDR3 coding DNA: TGCGCCAGCAGCTGGCGGACAGGGGAGGATGGCTACACCTTC. This translates into CASSWRTGEDGYTF.

The V and J genes are TRBV4-3 and TRBJ2-2, with a weak D call TRBD1 (6 bases). Germline loops: CDR1 LGHNA, CDR2 YSLEER. CDR3 length: 17 amino acids. V was clipped by 1 base and J by 2 bases, with 14 bases between them. This CDR3 reads CASSQAGAGSNTGELFF. CDR3 DNA sequence: TGCGCCAGCAGCCAAGCAGGGGCAGGGAGTAACACCGGGGAGCTGTTTTTT.

J is TRBJ1-6 and V is TRBV27; the D gene is possibly TRBD1 (5 bases). Germline CDR1 is MNHEY and CDR2 is SMNVEV (reference sequence). Between the trimmed V and J ends, which lost 10 bases and 3 bases, there was a span of 16 bases. The CDR3 runs 15 residues. This CDR3 is CATAGGSIYNSPLHF. The CDR3 DNA is TGTGCCACCGCGGGGGGGAGCATCTATAATTCACCCCTCCACTTT.

The chain uses TRBV19 and TRBJ2-2, with 10 bases matching TRBD1. J gave up 3 bases and V 6 bases, and 7 bases lay outside the gene matches. CDR1 and CDR2 (germline): LNHDA, SQIVND (reference sequence). This CDR3 comprises 16 residues. CDR3 sequence: CASSTGGTGDTGELFF. The CDR3 nucleotides are TGTGCCAGTAGCACGGGCGGGACAGGGGACACCGGGGAGCTGTTTTTT.

This clone appeared a few times. The chain links TRBV28 to TRBJ1-6, with D unclear. The CDR3 length is 14 residues. The germline V and J ends were trimmed by 7 bases and 0 bases, with 7 bases remaining between them. Germline V CDR1 and CDR2: MDHEN, SYDVKM. CDR3 residues: CASKRSSYNSPLHF. The CDR3, as DNA: TGTGCCAGCAAGAGGAGCTCCTATAATTCACCCCTCCACTTT.

The count of this clone is one. This CDR3 is CASSLGLAGLPSSYNEQFF. The CDR3 DNA follows: TGTGCCAGCAGTTTAGGACTAGCGGGGCTACCGAGCTCCTACAATGAGCAGTTCTTC. The rearrangement joins TRBV27 to TRBJ2-1; 12 nucleotides line up with TRBD2. There are 19 residues in the CDR3. Losses at the gene ends were 2 bases for V and 0 bases for J; bases not matched to a gene: 8. The V gene's germline CDR1 is MNHEY and CDR2 SMNVEV (reference sequence).